The source of this T cell receptor (beta chain) is a study of blood T cell repertoires in COVID-19. Study summary: Material from acute and convalescent COVID-19 was sourced from the United States, Italy and Spain.

Here immunoSEQ multiplex PCR was the method, and the copy in TCRdb shows in-frame clones only, minus some. The table includes approximately 140,000 clones, around 80% detected once. The CDR3 contains 16 residues. Germline V CDR1 and CDR2: WSHSY, SAAADI. V shed 3 bases and J 4 bases; nucleotides not matched to a gene: 10. This clone was recorded only once. The sequencing input was peripheral blood. This clonotype was sampled from a man aged 50-59 years with acute or convalescent COVID-19. The genes are TRBV10-2 and TRBJ2-3; 7 bases match TRBD2. As DNA, the CDR3 is TGCGCCAGCAGTGACCCGGCTAGCGGTTCCTCAGATACGCAGTATTTT. Translating it yields CASSDPASGSSDTQYF.